One and the same sample provided the 3 T cell receptor beta chains below, sequenced in a study of T cells in Graves' hyperthyroidism and ophthalmopathy. There were TCR beta CDR3 regions amplified from RNA transcripts. HTBI primers drove first-round RT-PCR of the TCR CDR3. TCRdb reanalysed the multiplex PCR reads using MiXCR and keeps one entry per CDR3 protein. The sample has under 300,000 distinct CDR3 sequences, approximately 12% seen once. The sequencing input was blood. Source of these receptors: a woman in her 30s with Graves' hyperthyroidism that later progressed to Graves' ophthalmopathy.

This clonotype was found many times. This rearrangement joins TRBV27 to TRBJ1-5; TRBD1 agrees at 7 bases. The CDR3 totals 14 residues. CDR1 MNHEY and CDR2 SMNVEV come from the germline V gene (reference sequence). The V segment lost 5 bases and the J segment 1 base; nucleotides outside the gene matches: 2. The CDR3: CASSPRGSNQPQHF. As DNA, the CDR3 is TGTGCCAGCAGTCCCAGGGGGAGCAATCAGCCCCAGCATTTT.

There are a few counts of this clonotype. This sequence joins TRBV9 and TRBJ2-6; D not resolved. V lost 0 bases, J lost 2 bases, and 0 bases lay in between. CDR3 length: 13 amino acids. In germline, CDR1 is SGDLS, CDR2 YYNGEE. CDR3 in amino acids: CASSVAGANVLTF. DNA of the CDR3: TGTGCCAGCAGCGTAGCTGGGGCCAACGTCCTGACTTTC.

This clonotype was seen ten or more times. J is TRBJ1-1 and V is TRBV28; D gene unclear. The CDR3 covers 14 residues. Germline CDR1 and CDR2: MDHEN and SYDVKM. The V and J ends lost 3 bases and 0 bases respectively, with 8 bases between them. CDR3 amino acids: CASSFLGLNTEAFF. CDR3 in DNA: TGTGCCAGCAGTTTCTTAGGCTTGAACACTGAAGCTTTCTTT.